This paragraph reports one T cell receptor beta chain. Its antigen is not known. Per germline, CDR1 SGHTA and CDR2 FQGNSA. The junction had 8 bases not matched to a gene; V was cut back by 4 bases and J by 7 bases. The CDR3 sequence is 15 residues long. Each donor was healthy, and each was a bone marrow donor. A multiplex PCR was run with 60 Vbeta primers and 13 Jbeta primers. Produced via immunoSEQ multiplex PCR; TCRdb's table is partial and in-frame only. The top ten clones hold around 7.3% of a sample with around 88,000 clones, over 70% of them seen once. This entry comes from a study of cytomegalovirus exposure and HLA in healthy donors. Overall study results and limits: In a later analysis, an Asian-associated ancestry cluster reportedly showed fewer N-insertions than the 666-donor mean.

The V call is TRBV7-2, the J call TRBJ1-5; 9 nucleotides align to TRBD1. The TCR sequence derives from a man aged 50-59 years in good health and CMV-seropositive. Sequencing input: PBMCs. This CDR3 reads CASSSGTGSRQPQHF. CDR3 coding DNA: TGTGCCAGCAGCTCCGGGACAGGGTCAAGGCAGCCCCAGCATTTT.